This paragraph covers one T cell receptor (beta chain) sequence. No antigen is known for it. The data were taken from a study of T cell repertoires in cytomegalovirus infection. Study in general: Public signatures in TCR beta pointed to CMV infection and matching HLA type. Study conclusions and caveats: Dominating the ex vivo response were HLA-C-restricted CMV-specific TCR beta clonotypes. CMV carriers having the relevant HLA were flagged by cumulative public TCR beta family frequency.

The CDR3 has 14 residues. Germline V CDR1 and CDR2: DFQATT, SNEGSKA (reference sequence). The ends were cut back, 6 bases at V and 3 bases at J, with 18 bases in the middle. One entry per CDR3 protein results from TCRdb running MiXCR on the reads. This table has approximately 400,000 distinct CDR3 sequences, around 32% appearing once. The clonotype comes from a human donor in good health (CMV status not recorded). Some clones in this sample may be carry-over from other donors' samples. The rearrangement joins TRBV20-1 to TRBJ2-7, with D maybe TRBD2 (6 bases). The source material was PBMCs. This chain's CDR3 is CSASAGPRDYEQYF. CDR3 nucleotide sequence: TGCAGTGCGTCGGCGGGGCCAAGAGACTACGAGCAGTACTTC.